This T cell receptor (beta chain) was identified during a study of T cell responses to AZD1222 COVID-19 vaccine. Findings and caveats of the study: With two AZD1222 doses given, Spike-specific TCR breadth and depth both rose. Within unmutated variant regions lay the reported targets of nearly half of spike-specific TCRs. White British people made up most donors, females outnumbered males, and clonal diversity was possibly underestimated.

Assay: immunoSEQ multiplex PCR; the TCRdb copy retains only in-frame clones and omits some. The sample includes 110,000 or so clones, around 88% of them seen just once. Pooling covered second doses at about 4 or about 12 weeks. From germline, CDR1 is SGHVS and CDR2 FQNEAQ. The V gene lost 4 bases and the J gene lost 0 bases, with 16 bases spanning the gap. The length of the CDR3 is 18 residues. Of note for this clone: As yet, its antigen is unknown.

Sequencing was performed on peripheral blood, taken 28 days after the second AZD1222 dose. This chain connects TRBV7-8 to TRBJ1-6; D call uncertain. The TCR originated in an adult who received the AZD1222 COVID-19 vaccine. This CDR3 is CASSSSRTLSSYNSPLHF. CDR3 bases: TGTGCCAGCAGCTCCTCCAGGACGCTGAGCTCCTATAATTCACCCCTCCACTTT.